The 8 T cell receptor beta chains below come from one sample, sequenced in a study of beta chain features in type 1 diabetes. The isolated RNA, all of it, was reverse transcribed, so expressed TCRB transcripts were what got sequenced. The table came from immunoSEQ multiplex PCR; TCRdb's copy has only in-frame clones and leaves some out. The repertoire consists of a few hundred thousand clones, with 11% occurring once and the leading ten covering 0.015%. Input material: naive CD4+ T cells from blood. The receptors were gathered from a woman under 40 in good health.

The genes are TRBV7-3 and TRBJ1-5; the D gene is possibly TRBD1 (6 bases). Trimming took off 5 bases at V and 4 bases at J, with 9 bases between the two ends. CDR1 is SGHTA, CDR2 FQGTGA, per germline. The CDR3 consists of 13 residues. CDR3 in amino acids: CASSTDRNQPQHF. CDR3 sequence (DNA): TGTGCCAGCAGCACCGACAGGAATCAGCCCCAGCATTTT.

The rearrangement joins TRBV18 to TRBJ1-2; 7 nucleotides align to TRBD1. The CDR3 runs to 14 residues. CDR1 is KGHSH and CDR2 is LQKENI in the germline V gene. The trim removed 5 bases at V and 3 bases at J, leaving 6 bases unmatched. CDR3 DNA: TGTGCCAGCTCAGACAGGGCGTCCGACTATGGCTACACCTTC. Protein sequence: CASSDRASDYGYTF.

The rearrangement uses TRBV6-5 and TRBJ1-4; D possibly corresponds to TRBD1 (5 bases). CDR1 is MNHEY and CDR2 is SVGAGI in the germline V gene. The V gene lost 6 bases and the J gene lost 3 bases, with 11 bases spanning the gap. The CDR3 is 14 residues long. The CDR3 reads CASRGGTANEKLFF. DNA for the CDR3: TGTGCCAGCAGGGGGGGGACGGCTAATGAAAAACTGTTTTTT.

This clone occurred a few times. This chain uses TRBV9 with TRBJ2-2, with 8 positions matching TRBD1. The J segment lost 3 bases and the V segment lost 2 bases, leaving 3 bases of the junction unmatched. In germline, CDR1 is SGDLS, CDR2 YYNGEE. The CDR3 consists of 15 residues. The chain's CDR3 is CASSVRQGHTGELFF. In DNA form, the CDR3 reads TGTGCCAGCAGCGTCCGACAGGGGCACACCGGGGAGCTGTTTTTT.

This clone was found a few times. The CDR3 here is CASSRTSFETQYF. CDR3 coding DNA: TGTGCCAGCAGTCGTACTAGTTTTGAGACCCAGTACTTC. V is TRBV7-2 and J is TRBJ2-5; perhaps TRBD2 as D (5 bases). CDR1 SGHTA and CDR2 FQGNSA come from the germline V gene. V gave up 6 bases and J gave up 5 bases, with 13 bases separating them. The CDR3 totals 13 residues.

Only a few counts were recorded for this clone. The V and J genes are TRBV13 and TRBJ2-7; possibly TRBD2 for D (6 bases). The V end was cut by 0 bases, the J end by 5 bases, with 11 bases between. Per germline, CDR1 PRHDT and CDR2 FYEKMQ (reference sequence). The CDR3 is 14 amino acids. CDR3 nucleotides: TGTGCCAGCAGCTTAGGCCTTTGGGGGGACGAGCAGTACTTC. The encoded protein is CASSLGLWGDEQYF.

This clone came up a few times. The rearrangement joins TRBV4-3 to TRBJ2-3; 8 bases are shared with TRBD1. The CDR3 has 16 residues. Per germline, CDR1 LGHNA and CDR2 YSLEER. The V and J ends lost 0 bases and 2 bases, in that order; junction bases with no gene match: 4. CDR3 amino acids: CASSQEAGGFTDTQYF. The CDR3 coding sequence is TGCGCCAGCAGCCAAGAGGCAGGGGGCTTCACAGATACGCAGTATTTT.

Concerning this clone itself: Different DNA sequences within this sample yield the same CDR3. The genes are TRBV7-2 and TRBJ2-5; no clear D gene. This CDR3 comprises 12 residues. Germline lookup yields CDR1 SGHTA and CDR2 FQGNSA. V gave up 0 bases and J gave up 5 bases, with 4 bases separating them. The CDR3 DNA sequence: TGTGCCAGCAGCTTAGCGCGCGAGACCCAGTACTTC. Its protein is CASSLARETQYF.